This T cell receptor (beta chain) was found in a study of OX40 agonist ivuxolimab in advanced cancers. Study summary: Patient treatment consisted of intravenous ivuxolimab administration every 2 weeks at 0.01 to 10 mg/kg. Points from the study as a whole: Expanded clones were, on average, more numerous among CD8+ T cells than CD4+. There was clonal expansion of CD4+ and CD8+ blood T cells by week 6 at 0.1 to 3.0 mg/kg.

In regard to this clone: Its antigen is unknown.

TCRdb keeps only in-frame clones here, not all; method: immunoSEQ multiplex PCR. The data show tens of thousands of clones, with 81% seen just once and roughly 4.6% held by the top ten. Blood specimens came from baseline, cycle 4 day 1, and cycle 7 day 1. The sample here was CD4+ or CD8+ T cells sorted from blood, taken in a trial of the OX40 agonist ivuxolimab. This receptor was identified in an adult with an advanced solid tumor such as melanoma, head and neck, liver or kidney cancer.

CDR3 in DNA: TGTGCCAGCAGACTAGCGGGGGGACCGGCCTACGAGCAGTACTTC. As protein: CASRLAGGPAYEQYF. The chain is built from TRBV27 and TRBJ2-7; 12 nucleotides line up with TRBD2. Germline-derived CDR1 and CDR2 are MNHEY and SMNVEV (reference sequence). This CDR3 comprises 15 residues. V was pared by 6 bases and J by 2 bases, with 5 bases of the junction left unmatched.